These 11 T cell receptor beta chains originate from one sample sequenced in a study of T cell repertoires in cytomegalovirus infection. TCRdb independently ran MiXCR on the reads; one entry per CDR3 protein. The sample has fewer than 300,000 distinct CDR3 sequences; about a quarter are singletons. The source material was PBMCs. All receptors come from a human donor in good health (CMV status not recorded). Some clones in this sample may be carry-over from other donors' samples.

The sample holds a few counts of this clonotype. The chain combines TRBV6-1 with TRBJ2-7; TRBD1 matches at 9 bases. The CDR3 is made up of 15 amino acids. CDR1 MNHNS and CDR2 SASEGT come from the germline V gene. The V gene end was trimmed by 0 bases and the J gene end by 2 bases; junction bases not matched to a gene: 2. The CDR3 loop is CASSEAGQGTYEQYF. DNA of the CDR3: TGTGCCAGCAGTGAAGCAGGACAGGGGACCTACGAGCAGTACTTC.

This clonotype was seen repeatedly, ten times or more. This rearrangement joins TRBV7-2 to TRBJ1-1; TRBD1 matches at 10 bases. This CDR3 has 16 amino acids. V lost 5 bases and J lost 4; bases outside the gene matches: 10. The germline CDR1 and CDR2 sequences are SGHTA and FQGNSA. CDR3 DNA sequence: TGTGCCAGCAGCCAGACAGGGGGCTCCGTCGGCACTGAAGCTTTCTTT. This sequence encodes CASSQTGGSVGTEAFF.

The chain combines TRBV7-2 with TRBJ2-7; no reliable D call. The CDR3 is 15 residues long. CDR1 and CDR2 from the germline V gene are SGHTA and FQGNSA. V gave up 1 base and J gave up 2 bases, with 12 bases separating them. CDR3 DNA: TGTGCCAGCAGCTTAGTATCCGCGGATACCTACGAGCAGTACTTC. Translation: CASSLVSADTYEQYF.

This clonotype was counted a few times. The gene calls are TRBV19 and TRBJ2-4; D unresolved. V lost 7 bases and J 7 bases, leaving 17 bases between the germline ends. Germline V gene data show CDR1 as LNHDA and CDR2 as SQIVND (reference sequence). There are 14 residues in the CDR3. The chain's CDR3 is CASIPPTGRNIQYF. The CDR3 DNA sequence: TGTGCCAGTATCCCCCCGACCGGCAGGAACATTCAGTACTTC.

The CDR3 region is CASSSSASSYNEQFF. The CDR3, as DNA: TGTGCCAGTAGTTCTTCCGCCTCCTCCTACAATGAGCAGTTCTTC. The gene calls are TRBV19 and TRBJ2-1; D not resolved. The V gene's germline CDR1 is LNHDA and CDR2 SQIVND (reference sequence). The CDR3 is made up of 15 amino acids. V lost 5 bases to trimming and J lost 0 bases, with 11 bases between them. The full variable domain, its missing parts supplied by reference TRBV19 and TRBJ2-1, is DGGITQSPKYLFRKEGQNVTLSCEQNLNHDAMYWYRQDPGQGLRLIYYSQIVNDFQKGDIAEGYSVSREKKESFPLTVTSAQKNPTAFYLCASSSSASSYNEQFFGPGTRLTVL.

The gene calls are TRBV6-8 and TRBJ1-5; D call uncertain. Germline V gives CDR1 MNHGY, CDR2 SAAAGT. V was pared by 0 bases and J by 9 bases, with 9 bases between. The CDR3 loop spans 13 amino acids. As DNA, the CDR3 is TGTGCCAGCAGTTACTCGAATGACCGGCCCCAGCATTTT. Translating gives CASSYSNDRPQHF.

This clonotype occurred a few times. This chain links TRBV20-1 with TRBJ2-5, with 9 bases identical to TRBD1. With 6 bases clipped from V and 4 bases from J, the junction kept 6 bases outside the gene matches. Germline assignment: CDR1 DFQATT and CDR2 SNEGSKA (reference sequence). CDR3 length: 13 amino acids. The CDR3 nucleotides read TGCAGTGCCCCCGACAGGGGGGTAGAGACCCAGTACTTC. This encodes CSAPDRGVETQYF.

The rearrangement links TRBV10-3 to TRBJ1-5, with D unclear. Germline V gives CDR1 ENHRY, CDR2 SYGVKD. V was clipped by 3 bases and J by 1 base, with 7 bases between them. The CDR3 sequence is 14 residues long. The CDR3 coding sequence is TGTGCCATCAGTGAATCGGGGAGCAATCAGCCCCAGCATTTT. Its translation: CAISESGSNQPQHF.

This clonotype showed up just a few times. V and J are TRBV27 and TRBJ2-1; 7 bases fit TRBD2. V shed 5 bases, J shed 9 bases, and the junction held 4 bases outside the gene matches. There are 12 residues in the CDR3. Germline lookup yields CDR1 MNHEY and CDR2 SMNVEV (reference sequence). DNA of the CDR3: TGTGCCAGCAGTACGGGACTAACTGAGCAGTTCTTC. Translation: CASSTGLTEQFF.

J is TRBJ2-2 and V is TRBV10-1; 9 bases map to TRBD1. Germline V CDR1 and CDR2: WNHNN, SYGVQD (reference sequence). V lost 6 bases to trimming and J lost 3 bases; unmatched junction nucleotides: 2. The CDR3 consists of 14 residues. The CDR3, as DNA: TGCGCCAGCAGCGGGACAGGGCACACCGGGGAGCTGTTTTTT. As protein: CASSGTGHTGELFF.

This clonotype was observed a few times. J is TRBJ1-1 and V is TRBV29-1; TRBD1 is a possible D gene (6 bases). In germline, CDR1 is SQVTM, CDR2 ANQGSEA. V was shortened by 5 bases and J by 7 bases, with 20 bases between the two germline ends. The CDR3 is made up of 14 amino acids. The CDR3 coding sequence is TGCAGCGTTCAGGGGAAGATCGGGATAGTTGAAGCTTTCTTT. Amino acids: CSVQGKIGIVEAFF.